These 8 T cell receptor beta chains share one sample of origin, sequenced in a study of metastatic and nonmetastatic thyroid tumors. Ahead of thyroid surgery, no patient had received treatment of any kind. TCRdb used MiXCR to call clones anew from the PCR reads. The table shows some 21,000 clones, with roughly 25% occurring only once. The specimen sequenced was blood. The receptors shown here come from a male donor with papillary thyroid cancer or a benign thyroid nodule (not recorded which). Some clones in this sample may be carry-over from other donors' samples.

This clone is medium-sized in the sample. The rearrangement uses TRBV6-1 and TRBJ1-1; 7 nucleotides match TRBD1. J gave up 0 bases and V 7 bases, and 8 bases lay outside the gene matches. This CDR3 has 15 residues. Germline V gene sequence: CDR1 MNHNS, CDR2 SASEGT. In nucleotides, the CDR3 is TGTGCCAGCATCTACGGACAGGTGATGAACACTGAAGCTTTCTTT. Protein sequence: CASIYGQVMNTEAFF.

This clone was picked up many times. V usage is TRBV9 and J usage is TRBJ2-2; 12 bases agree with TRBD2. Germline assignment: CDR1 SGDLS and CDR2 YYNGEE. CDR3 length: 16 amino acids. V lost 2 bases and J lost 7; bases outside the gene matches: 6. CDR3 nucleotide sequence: TGTGCCAGCAGCGTTTCTAGCGGGGGGGCTTACGGGGAGCTGTTTTTT. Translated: CASSVSSGGAYGELFF.

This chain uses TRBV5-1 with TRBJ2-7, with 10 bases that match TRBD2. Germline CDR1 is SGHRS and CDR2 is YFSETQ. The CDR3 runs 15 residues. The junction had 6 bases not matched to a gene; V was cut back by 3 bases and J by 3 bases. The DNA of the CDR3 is TGCGCCAGCAGCTCCGGGACTAGCGTGAGCTACGAGCAGTACTTC. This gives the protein CASSSGTSVSYEQYF.

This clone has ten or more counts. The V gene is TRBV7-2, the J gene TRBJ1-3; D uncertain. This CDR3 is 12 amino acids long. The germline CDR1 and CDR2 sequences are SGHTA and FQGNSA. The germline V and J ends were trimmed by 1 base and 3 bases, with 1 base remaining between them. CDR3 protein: CASSLGGNTIYF. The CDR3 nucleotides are TGTGCCAGCAGCTTAGGTGGAAACACCATATATTTT.

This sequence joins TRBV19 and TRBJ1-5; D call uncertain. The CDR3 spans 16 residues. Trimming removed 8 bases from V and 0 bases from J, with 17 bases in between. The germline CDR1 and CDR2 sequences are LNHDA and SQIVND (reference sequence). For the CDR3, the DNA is TGTGCCAGTGACCAACCCGCTGACGTTAGCAATCAGCCCCAGCATTTT. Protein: CASDQPADVSNQPQHF.

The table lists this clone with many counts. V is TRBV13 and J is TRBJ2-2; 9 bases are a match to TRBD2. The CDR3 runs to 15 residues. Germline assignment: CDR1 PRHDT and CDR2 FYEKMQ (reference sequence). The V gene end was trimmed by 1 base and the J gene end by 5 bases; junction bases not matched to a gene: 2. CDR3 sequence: CASSLVREGTGELFF. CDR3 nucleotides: TGTGCCAGCAGCTTAGTGCGGGAGGGGACCGGGGAGCTGTTTTTT.

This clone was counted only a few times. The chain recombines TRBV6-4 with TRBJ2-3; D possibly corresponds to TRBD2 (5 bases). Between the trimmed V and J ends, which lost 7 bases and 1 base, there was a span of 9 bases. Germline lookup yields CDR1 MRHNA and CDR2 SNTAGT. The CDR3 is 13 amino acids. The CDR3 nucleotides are TGTGCCAGCAACGAGGAGGGCACAGATACGCAGTATTTT. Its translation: CASNEEGTDTQYF.

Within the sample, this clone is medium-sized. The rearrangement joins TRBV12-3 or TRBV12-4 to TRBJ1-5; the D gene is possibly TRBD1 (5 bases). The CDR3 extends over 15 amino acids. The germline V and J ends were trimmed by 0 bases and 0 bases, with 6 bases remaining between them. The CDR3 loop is CASSLAGDSNQPQHF. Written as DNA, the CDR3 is TGTGCCAGCAGTTTAGCAGGGGATAGCAATCAGCCCCAGCATTTT.